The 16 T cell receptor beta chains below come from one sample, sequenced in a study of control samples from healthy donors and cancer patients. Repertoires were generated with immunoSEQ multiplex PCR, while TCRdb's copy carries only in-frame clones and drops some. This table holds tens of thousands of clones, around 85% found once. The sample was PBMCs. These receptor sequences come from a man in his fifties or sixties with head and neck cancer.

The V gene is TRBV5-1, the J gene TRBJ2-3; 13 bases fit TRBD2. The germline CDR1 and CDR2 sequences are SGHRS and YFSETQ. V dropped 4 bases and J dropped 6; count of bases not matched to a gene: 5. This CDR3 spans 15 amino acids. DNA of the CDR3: TGCGCCAGCAGCCCCGGACTAGCGGGAGTTGATACGCAGTATTTT. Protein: CASSPGLAGVDTQYF.

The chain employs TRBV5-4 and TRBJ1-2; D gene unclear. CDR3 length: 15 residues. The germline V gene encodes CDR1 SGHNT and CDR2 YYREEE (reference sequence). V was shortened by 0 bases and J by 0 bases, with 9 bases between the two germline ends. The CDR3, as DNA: TGTGCCAGCAGCTTGGATCAGATGACTAACTATGGCTACACCTTC. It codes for CASSLDQMTNYGYTF.

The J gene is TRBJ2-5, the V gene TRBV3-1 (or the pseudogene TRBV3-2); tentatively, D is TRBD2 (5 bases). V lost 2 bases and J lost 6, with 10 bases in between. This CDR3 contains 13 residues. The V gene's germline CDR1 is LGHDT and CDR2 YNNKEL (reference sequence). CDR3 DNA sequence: TGTGCCAGCAGCCAAACGGGAATGAAGACCCAGTACTTC. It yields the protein CASSQTGMKTQYF.

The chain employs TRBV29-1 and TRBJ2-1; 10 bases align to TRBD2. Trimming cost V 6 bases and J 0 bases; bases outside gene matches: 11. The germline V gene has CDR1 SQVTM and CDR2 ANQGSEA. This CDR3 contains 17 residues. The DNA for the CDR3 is TGCAGCGTCCGCCCACTAGCGGGAACGTCCTCCTACAATGAGCAGTTCTTC. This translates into CSVRPLAGTSSYNEQFF.

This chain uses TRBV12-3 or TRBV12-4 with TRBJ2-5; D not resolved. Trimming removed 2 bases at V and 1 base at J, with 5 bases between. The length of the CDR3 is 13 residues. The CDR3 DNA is TGTGCCAGCAGTTTAAGGTCCCAAGAGACCCAGTACTTC. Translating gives CASSLRSQETQYF.

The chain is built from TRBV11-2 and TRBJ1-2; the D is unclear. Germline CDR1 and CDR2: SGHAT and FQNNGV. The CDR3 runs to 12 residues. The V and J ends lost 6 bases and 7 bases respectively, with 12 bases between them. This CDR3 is CASSLTPGGYTF. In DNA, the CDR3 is TGTGCCAGCAGTTTGACACCCGGTGGCTACACCTTC. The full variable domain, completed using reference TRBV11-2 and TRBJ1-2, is EAGVAQSPRYKIIEKRQSVAFWCNPISGHATLYWYQQILGQGPKLLIQFQNNGVVDDSQLPKDRFSAERLKGVDSTLKIQPAKLEDSAVYLCASSLTPGGYTFGSGTRLTVV.

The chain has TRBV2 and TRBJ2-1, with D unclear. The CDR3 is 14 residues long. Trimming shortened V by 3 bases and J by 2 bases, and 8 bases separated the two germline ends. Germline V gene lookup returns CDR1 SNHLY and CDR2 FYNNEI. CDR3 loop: CASSDGGTYNEQFF. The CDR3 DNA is TGTGCCAGCAGTGACGGCGGTACCTACAATGAGCAGTTCTTC.

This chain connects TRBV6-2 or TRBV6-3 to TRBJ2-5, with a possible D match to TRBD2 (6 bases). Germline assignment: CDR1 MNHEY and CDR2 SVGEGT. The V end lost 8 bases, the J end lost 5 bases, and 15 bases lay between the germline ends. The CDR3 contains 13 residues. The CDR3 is CASGLGSRETQYF. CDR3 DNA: TGTGCCAGCGGCCTCGGGAGTAGGGAGACCCAGTACTTC.

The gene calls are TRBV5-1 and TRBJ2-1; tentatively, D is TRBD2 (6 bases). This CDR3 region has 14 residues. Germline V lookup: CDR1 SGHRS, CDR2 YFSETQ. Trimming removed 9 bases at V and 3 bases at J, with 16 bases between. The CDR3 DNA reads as TGCGCCACGACCTCCCGGGACTTCTACAATGAGCAGTTCTTC. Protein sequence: CATTSRDFYNEQFF.

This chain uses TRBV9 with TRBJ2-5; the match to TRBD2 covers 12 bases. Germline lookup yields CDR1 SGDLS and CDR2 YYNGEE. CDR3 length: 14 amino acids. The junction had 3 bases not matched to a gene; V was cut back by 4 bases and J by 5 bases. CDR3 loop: CASSPGLAGETQYF. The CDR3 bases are TGTGCCAGCAGCCCCGGACTAGCGGGGGAGACCCAGTACTTC. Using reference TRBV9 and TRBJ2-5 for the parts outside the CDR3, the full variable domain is DSGVTQTPKHLITATGQRVTLRCSPRSGDLSVYWYQQSLDQGLQFLIQYYNGEERAKGNILERFSAQQFPDLHSELNLSSLELGDSALYFCASSPGLAGETQYFGPGTRLLVL.

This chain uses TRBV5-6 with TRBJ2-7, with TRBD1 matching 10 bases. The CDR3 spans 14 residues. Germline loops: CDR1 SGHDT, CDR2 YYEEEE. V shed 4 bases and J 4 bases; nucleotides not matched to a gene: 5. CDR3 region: CASSVGTGEYEQYF. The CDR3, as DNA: TGTGCCAGCAGCGTGGGGACAGGGGAATACGAGCAGTACTTC.

CDR3 region: CASSQEGAGALNTEAFF. The CDR3 nucleotides read TGTGCCAGCAGCCAAGAAGGGGCCGGGGCCTTAAACACTGAAGCTTTCTTT. The chain combines TRBV4-2 with TRBJ1-1; TRBD1 is a possible D gene (5 bases). This CDR3 comprises 17 residues. Germline V gene data show CDR1 as LGHNA and CDR2 as YNFKEQ. Trimming took 0 bases from V and 2 from J, leaving 16 bases between them.

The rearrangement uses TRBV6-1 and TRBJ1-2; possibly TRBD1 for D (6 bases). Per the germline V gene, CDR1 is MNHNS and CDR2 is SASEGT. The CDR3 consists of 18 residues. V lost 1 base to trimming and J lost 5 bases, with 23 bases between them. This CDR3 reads CASSEGQPFQGLGYGYTF. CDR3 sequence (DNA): TGTGCCAGCAGTGAAGGGCAGCCTTTCCAGGGGCTTGGGTATGGCTACACCTTC.

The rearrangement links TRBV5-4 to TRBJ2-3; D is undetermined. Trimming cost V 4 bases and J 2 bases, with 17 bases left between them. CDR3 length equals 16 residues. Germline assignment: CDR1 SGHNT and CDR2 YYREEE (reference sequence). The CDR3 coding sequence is TGTGCCAGCAGCCTGTTCGGCCTCCCAAACACAGATACGCAGTATTTT. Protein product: CASSLFGLPNTDTQYF.

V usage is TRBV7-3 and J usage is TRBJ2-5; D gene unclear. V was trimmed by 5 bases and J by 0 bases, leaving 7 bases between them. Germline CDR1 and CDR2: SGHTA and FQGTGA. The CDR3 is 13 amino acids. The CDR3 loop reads CASSETYQETQYF. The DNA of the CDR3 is TGTGCCAGCAGCGAAACTTACCAAGAGACCCAGTACTTC.

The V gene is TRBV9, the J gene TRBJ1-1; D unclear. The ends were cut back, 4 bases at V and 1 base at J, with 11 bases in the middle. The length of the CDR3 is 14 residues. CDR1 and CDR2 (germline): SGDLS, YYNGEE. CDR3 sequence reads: CASSLQVGNTEAFF. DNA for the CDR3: TGTGCCAGCAGCCTCCAAGTAGGGAACACTGAAGCTTTCTTT.